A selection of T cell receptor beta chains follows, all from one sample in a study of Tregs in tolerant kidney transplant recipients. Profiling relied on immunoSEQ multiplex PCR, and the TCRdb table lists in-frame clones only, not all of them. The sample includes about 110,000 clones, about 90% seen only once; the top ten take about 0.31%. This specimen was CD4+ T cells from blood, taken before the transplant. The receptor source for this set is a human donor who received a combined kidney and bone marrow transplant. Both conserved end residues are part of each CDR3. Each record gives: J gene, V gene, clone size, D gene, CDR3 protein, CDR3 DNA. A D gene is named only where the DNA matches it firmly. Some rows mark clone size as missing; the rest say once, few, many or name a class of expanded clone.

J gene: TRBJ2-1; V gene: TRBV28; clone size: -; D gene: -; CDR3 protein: CASSLSVDTYNEQFF; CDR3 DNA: TGTGCCAGCAGTTTATCAGTCGACACCTACAATGAGCAGTTCTTC
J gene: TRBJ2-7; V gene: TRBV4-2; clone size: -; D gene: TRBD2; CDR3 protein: CASSQERGIAGFSYEQYF; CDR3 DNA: TGTGCCAGCAGCCAAGAAAGAGGGATAGCGGGGTTTTCCTACGAGCAGTACTTC
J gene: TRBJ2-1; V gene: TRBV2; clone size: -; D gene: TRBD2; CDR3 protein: CASSDVTSGGENNEQFF; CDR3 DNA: TGTGCCAGCAGTGACGTTACTAGCGGGGGGGAGAACAATGAGCAGTTCTTC
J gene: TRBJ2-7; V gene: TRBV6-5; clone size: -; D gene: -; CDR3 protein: CASSSGTSYEQYF; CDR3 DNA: TGTGCCAGCAGTTCTGGGACTTCCTACGAGCAGTACTTC
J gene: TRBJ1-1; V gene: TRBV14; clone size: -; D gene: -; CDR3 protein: CASSRQENTEAFF; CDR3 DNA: TGTGCCAGCAGCCGACAGGAAAACACTGAAGCTTTCTTT
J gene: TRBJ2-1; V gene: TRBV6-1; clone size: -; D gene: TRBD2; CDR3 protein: CASSALAGRNEQFF; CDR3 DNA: TGTGCCAGCAGTGCCCTAGCGGGAAGGAATGAGCAGTTCTTC
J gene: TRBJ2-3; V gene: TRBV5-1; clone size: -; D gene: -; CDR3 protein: CASSLARGTDTQYF; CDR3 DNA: TGCGCCAGCAGCTTGGCAAGGGGGACAGATACGCAGTATTTT
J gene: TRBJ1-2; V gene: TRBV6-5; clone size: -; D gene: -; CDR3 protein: CASRRDPNYGYTF; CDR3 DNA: TGTGCCAGCAGGCGGGATCCGAACTATGGCTACACCTTC
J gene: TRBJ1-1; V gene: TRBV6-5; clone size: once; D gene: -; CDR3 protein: CASRPWEVMNTEAFF; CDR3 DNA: TGTGCCAGCAGGCCGTGGGAGGTAATGAACACTGAAGCTTTCTTT
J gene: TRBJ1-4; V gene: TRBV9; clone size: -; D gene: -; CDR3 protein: CASSVAPWAGAIHEKLFF; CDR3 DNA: TGTGCCAGCAGCGTAGCCCCATGGGCAGGCGCTATCCATGAAAAACTGTTTTTT
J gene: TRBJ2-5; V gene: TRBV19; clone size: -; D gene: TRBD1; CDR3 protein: CASSTSGTGGAGQETQYF; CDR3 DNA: TGTGCCAGTAGTACCTCCGGGACAGGGGGCGCGGGGCAAGAGACCCAGTACTTC
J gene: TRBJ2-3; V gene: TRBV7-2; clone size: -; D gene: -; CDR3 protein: CASSLGLQGNTDTQYF; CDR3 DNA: TGTGCCAGCAGCTTAGGTCTGCAGGGCAACACAGATACGCAGTATTTT
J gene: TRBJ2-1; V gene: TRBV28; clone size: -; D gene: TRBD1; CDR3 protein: CATHRGNEQFF; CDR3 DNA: TGTGCCACCCACAGGGGGAATGAGCAGTTCTTC
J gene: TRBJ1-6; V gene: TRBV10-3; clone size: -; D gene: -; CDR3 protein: CAISESEALHSPLHF; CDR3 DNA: TGTGCCATCAGTGAGTCAGAGGCCTTGCATTCACCCCTCCACTTT
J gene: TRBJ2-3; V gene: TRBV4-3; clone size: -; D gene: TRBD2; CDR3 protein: CASSRRGLAGLLYTDTQYF; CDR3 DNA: TGCGCCAGCAGCCGGCGTGGCCTAGCGGGATTACTATACACAGATACGCAGTATTTT
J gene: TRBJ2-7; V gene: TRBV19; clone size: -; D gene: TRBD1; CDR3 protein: CARTGDLPYEQYF; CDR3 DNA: TGTGCCAGGACAGGGGACCTTCCCTACGAGCAGTACTTC
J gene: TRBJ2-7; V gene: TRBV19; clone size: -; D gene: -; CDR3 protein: CASGGSTGSYEQYF; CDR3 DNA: TGTGCCAGTGGAGGTTCTACCGGCTCCTACGAGCAGTACTTC
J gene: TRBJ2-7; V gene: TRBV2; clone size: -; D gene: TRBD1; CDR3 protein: CASSGFGGRGLREQYF; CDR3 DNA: TGTGCCAGCAGTGGTTTTGGGGGCAGGGGGCTGCGCGAGCAGTACTTC
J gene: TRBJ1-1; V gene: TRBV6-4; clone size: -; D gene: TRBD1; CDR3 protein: CASSPGQGARGTEAFF; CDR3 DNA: TGTGCCAGCAGTCCGGGACAGGGGGCGCGGGGCACTGAAGCTTTCTTT
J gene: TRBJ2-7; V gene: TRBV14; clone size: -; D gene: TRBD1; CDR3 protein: CASSLGQGSDEQYF; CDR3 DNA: TGTGCCAGCAGCCTCGGACAGGGAAGCGACGAGCAGTACTTC
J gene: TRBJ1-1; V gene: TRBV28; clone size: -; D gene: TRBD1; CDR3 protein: CASPGAGGLNTEAFF; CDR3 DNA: TGTGCCAGCCCAGGGGCAGGGGGCCTGAACACTGAAGCTTTCTTT
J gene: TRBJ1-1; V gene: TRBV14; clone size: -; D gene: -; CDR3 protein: CASSHDKWTYVNTEAFF; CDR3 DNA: TGTGCCAGCAGCCACGACAAGTGGACATATGTGAACACTGAAGCTTTCTTT
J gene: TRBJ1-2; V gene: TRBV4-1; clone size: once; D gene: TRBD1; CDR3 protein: CASSPDPTGNYGYTF; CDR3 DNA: TGCGCCAGCAGCCCCGACCCGACAGGGAACTATGGCTACACCTTC
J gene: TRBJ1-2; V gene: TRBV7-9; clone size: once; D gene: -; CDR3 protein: CASSLVEGQYGGFHGYTF; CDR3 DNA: TGTGCCAGCAGCTTAGTGGAGGGGCAATATGGAGGATTTCATGGCTACACCTTC
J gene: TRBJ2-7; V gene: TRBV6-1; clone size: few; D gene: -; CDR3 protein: CASSPGGTSYEQYF; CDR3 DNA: TGTGCCAGCAGTCCAGGGGGGACCTCCTACGAGCAGTACTTC
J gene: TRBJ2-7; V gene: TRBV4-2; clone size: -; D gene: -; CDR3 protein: CASSQDWGGLSYEQYF; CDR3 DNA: TGTGCCAGCAGCCAGGATTGGGGAGGCCTCTCCTACGAGCAGTACTTC
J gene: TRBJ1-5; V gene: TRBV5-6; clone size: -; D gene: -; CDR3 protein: CASSLFSLDQPQHF; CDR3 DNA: TGTGCCAGCAGCTTGTTTAGCCTAGACCAGCCCCAGCATTTT
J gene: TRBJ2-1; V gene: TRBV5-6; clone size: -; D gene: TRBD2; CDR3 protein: CASRTGGQGNEQFF; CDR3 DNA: TGTGCCAGCAGAACGGGGGGGCAGGGTAATGAGCAGTTCTTC
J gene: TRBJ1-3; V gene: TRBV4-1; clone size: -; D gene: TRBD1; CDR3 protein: CASSQDHVTGGSGNTIYF; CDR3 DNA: TGCGCCAGCAGCCAAGATCATGTGACAGGGGGCTCTGGAAACACCATATATTTT
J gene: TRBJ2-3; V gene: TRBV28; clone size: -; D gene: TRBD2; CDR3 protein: CASSFRRTSGSTDTQYF; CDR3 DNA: TGTGCCAGCAGTTTCCGTAGGACTAGCGGAAGCACAGATACGCAGTATTTT
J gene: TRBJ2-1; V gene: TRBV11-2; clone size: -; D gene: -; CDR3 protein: CASSLGANNEQFF; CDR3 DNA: TGTGCCAGCAGTTTAGGAGCTAACAATGAGCAGTTCTTC
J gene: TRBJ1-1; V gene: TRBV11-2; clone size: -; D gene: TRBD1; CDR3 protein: CASSTLQGKYAEAFF; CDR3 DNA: TGTGCCAGCAGCACTTTACAGGGGAAGTACGCTGAAGCTTTCTTT
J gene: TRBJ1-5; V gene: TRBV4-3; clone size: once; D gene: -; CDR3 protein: CASSQDRVGNQPQHF; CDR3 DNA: TGCGCCAGCAGCCAAGACAGGGTCGGAAATCAGCCCCAGCATTTT
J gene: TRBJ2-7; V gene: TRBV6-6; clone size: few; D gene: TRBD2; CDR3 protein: CASSPRTSGRNHEQYF; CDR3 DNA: TGTGCCAGCAGCCCTCGGACTAGCGGGAGAAACCACGAGCAGTACTTC
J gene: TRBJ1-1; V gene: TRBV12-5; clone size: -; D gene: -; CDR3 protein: CASGLGLSNTEAFF; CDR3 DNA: TGTGCTAGTGGCCTGGGCCTCTCTAACACTGAAGCTTTCTTT
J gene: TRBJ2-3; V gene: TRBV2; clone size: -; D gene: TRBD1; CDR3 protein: CASSQTGATSTDTQYF; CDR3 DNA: TGTGCCAGCAGTCAGACAGGGGCGACAAGCACAGATACGCAGTATTTT
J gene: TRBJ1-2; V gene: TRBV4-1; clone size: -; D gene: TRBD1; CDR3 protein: CASSQELHRGHGYGYTF; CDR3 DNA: TGCGCCAGCAGCCAAGAACTGCACAGGGGGCACGGCTATGGCTACACCTTC
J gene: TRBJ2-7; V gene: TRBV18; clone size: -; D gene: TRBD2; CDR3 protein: CASSLSSGGPEQYF; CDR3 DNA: TGTGCCAGCTCCCTTTCTAGCGGGGGACCCGAGCAGTACTTC
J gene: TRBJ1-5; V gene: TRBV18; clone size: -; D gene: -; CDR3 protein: CASSLGSGSFQPQHF; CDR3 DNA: TGTGCCAGCTCACTCGGTAGTGGGAGTTTTCAGCCCCAGCATTTT
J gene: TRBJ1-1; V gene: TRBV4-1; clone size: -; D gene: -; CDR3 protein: CASSQPGTRGNTEAFF; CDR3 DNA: TGCGCCAGCAGCCAACCCGGGACAAGGGGTAACACTGAAGCTTTCTTT
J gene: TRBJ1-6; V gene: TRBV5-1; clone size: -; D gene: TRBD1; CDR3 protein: CASSLNPTGGSYNSPLHF; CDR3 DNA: TGCGCCAGCAGCCTCAATCCGACAGGGGGCTCCTATAATTCACCCCTCCACTTT
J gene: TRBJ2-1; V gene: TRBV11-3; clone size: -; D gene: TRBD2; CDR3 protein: CASSPRLADFNEQFF; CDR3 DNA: TGTGCCAGCAGCCCCCGACTAGCGGACTTCAATGAGCAGTTCTTC
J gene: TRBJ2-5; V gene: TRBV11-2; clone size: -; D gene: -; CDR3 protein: CASSLGSVSQETQYF; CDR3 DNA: TGTGCCAGCAGCTTAGGCTCGGTCTCCCAAGAGACCCAGTACTTC
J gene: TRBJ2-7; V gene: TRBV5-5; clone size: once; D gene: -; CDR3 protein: CASSLLSSGSYHYEQYF; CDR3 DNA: TGTGCCAGCAGCCTGTTATCTTCCGGGTCTTATCACTACGAGCAGTACTTC
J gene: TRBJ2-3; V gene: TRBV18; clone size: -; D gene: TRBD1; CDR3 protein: CASSPRGGLDTQYF; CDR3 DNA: TGTGCCAGCTCACCGCGAGGGGGCCTGGATACGCAGTATTTT
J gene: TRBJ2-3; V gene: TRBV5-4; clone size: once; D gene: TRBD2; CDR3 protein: CASSQRGGPDTQYF; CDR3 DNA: TGTGCCAGCAGCCAACGGGGGGGACCAGATACGCAGTATTTT
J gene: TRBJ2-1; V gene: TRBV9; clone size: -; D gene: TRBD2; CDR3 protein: CASSVLSGIAYNEQFF; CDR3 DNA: TGTGCCAGCAGCGTACTTAGCGGGATCGCCTACAATGAGCAGTTCTTC
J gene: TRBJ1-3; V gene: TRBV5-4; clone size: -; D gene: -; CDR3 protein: CASSLVSAGSGNTIYF; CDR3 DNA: TGTGCCAGCAGCTTGGTGTCGGCAGGGTCCGGAAACACCATATATTTT
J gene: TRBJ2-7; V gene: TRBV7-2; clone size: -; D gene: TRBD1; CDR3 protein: CASSSGTGFYEQYF; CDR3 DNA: TGTGCCAGCAGCTCCGGGACAGGGTTTTACGAGCAGTACTTC
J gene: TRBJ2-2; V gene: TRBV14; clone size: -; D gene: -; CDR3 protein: CASSQAGNRNTGELFF; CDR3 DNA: TGTGCCAGCAGCCAAGCCGGGAACCGGAACACCGGGGAGCTGTTTTTT
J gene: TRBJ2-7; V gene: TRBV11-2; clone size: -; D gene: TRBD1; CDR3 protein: CASSTTGAHEQYF; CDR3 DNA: TGTGCCAGCAGCACCACAGGGGCCCACGAGCAGTACTTC
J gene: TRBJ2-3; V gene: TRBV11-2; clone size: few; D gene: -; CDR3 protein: CASSTGVPDTQYF; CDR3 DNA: TGTGCCAGCAGCACGGGGGTCCCAGATACGCAGTATTTT
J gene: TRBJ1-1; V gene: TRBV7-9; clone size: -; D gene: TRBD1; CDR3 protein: CASGRQGAGTEAFF; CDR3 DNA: TGTGCCAGCGGTAGACAGGGCGCCGGCACTGAAGCTTTCTTT
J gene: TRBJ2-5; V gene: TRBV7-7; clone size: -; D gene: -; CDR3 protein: CASSWAGRETQYF; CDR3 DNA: TGTGCCAGCAGCTGGGCGGGACGAGAGACCCAGTACTTC
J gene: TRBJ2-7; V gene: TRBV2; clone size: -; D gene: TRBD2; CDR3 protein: CASRVGTSYEQYF; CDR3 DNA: TGTGCCAGCCGGGTAGGGACTAGCTACGAGCAGTACTTC
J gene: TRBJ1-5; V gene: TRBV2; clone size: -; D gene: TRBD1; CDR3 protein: CASSPQGGHSNQPQHF; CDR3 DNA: TGTGCCAGCAGTCCACAGGGGGGACATAGCAATCAGCCCCAGCATTTT
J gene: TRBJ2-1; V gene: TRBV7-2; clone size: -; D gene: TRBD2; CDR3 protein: CASSPSGGEQFF; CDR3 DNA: TGTGCCAGCAGCCCGTCCGGGGGGGAGCAGTTCTTC
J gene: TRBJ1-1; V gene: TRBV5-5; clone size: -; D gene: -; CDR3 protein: CASSMDSPYTEAFF; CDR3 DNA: TGTGCCAGCAGCATGGACAGCCCGTACACTGAAGCTTTCTTT
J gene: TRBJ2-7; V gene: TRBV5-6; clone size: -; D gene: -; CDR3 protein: CATYGLRSSYEQYF; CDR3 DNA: TGTGCCACCTACGGACTCAGGAGCTCCTACGAGCAGTACTTC